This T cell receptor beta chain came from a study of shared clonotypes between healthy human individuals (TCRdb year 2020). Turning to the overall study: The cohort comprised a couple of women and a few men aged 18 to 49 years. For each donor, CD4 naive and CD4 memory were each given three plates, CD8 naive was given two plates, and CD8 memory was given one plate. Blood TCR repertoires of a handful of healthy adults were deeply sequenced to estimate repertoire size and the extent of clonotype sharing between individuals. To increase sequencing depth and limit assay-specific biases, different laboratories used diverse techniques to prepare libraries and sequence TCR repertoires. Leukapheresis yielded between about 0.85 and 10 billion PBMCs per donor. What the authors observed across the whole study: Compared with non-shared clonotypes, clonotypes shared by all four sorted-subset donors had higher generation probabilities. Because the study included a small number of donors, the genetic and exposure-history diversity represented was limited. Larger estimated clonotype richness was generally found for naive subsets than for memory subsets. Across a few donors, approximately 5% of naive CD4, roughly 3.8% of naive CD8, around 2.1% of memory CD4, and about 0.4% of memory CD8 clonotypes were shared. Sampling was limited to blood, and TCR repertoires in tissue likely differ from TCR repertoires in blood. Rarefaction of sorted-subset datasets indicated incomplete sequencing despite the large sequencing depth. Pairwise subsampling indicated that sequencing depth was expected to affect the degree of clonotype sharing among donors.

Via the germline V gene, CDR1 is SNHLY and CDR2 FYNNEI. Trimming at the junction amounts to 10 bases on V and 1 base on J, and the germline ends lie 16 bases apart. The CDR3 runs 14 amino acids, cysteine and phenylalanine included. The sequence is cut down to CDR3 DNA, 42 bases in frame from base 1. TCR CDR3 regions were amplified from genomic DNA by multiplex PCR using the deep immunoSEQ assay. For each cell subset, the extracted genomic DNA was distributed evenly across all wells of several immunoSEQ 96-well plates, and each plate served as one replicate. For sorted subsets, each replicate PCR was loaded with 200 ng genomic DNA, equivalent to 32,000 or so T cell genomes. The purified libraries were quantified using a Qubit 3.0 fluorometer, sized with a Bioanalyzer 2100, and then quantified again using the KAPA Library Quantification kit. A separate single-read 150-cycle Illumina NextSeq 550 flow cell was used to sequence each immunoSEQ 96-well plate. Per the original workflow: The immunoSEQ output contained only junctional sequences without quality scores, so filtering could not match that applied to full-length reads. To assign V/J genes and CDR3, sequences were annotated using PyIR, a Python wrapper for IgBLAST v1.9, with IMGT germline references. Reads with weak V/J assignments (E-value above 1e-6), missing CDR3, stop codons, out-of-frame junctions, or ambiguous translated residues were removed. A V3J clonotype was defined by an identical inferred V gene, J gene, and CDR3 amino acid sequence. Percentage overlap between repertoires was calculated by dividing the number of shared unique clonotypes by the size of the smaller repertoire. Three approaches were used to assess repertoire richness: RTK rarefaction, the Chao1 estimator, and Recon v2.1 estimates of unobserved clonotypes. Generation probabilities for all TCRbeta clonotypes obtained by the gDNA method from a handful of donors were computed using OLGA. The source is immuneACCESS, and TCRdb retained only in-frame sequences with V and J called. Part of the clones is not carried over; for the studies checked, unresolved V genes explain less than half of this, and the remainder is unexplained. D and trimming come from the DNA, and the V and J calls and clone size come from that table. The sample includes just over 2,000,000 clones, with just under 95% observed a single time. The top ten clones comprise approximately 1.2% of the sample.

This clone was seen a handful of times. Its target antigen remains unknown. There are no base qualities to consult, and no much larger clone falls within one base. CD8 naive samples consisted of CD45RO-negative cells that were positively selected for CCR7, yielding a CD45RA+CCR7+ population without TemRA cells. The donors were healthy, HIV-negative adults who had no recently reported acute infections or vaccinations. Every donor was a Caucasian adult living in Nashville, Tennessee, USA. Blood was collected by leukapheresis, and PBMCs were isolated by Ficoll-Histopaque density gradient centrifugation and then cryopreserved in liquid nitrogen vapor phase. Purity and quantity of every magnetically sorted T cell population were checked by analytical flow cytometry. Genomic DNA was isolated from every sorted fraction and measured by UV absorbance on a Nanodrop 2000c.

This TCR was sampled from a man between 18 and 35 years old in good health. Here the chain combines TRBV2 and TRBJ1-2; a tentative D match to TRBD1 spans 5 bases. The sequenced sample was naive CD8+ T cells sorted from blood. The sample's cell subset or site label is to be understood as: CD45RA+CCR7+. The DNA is TGTGCCACAAGTATCGGGAGGGGTAACTATGGCTACACCTTC. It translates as CATSIGRGNYGYTF.